These 26 T cell receptor beta chains were sequenced from one sample in a study of cytomegalovirus exposure and HLA in healthy donors. Vbeta (60) and Jbeta (13) primers were used in the PCR. Clones were sequenced by immunoSEQ multiplex PCR, and TCRdb holds only the in-frame ones, with some missing. This listing includes about 120,000 clones. What was sequenced was PBMCs. The receptors were gathered from a man in his late teens or twenties in good health and CMV-seronegative.

The chain has TRBV9 and TRBJ2-1; maybe TRBD2 (6 bases). The germline CDR1 and CDR2 sequences are SGDLS and YYNGEE. The CDR3 spans 15 residues. V was trimmed by 2 bases and J by 1 base, leaving 10 bases between them. This CDR3 reads CASSVTGTSYNEQFF. The CDR3 DNA follows: TGTGCCAGCAGCGTGACCGGGACTTCCTACAATGAGCAGTTCTTC.

J is TRBJ2-7 and V is TRBV27; no reliable D call. Trimming removed 5 bases from V and 2 bases from J, with 4 bases in between. Germline CDR1 is MNHEY and CDR2 is SMNVEV (reference sequence). This CDR3 region has 11 residues. As DNA, the CDR3 is TGTGCCAGCAGTCCGGCCTACGAGCAGTACTTC. Translation: CASSPAYEQYF.

CDR3 loop: CASSPIGQGGHYGYTF. The CDR3 nucleotides are TGTGCCAGCAGCCCAATCGGACAGGGGGGACACTATGGCTACACCTTC. The chain carries TRBV5-5 and TRBJ1-2; 10 nucleotides match TRBD1. With 4 bases clipped from V and 3 bases from J, the junction kept 9 bases outside the gene matches. The CDR3 is 16 residues long. The V gene's germline CDR1 is SGHKS and CDR2 YYEKEE (reference sequence).

This chain links TRBV27 with TRBJ2-7; a possible D gene is TRBD1 (6 bases). Germline V gene lookup returns CDR1 MNHEY and CDR2 SMNVEV (reference sequence). With 0 bases removed from V and 4 bases from J, the gap between germline ends came to 7 bases. The CDR3 is 13 amino acids. CDR3 in DNA: TGTGCCAGCAGTTTATCTACAGGGTACGAGCAGTACTTC. Its protein is CASSLSTGYEQYF.

The V gene is TRBV7-2, the J gene TRBJ1-5, with D perhaps matching TRBD1 (5 bases). Germline assignment: CDR1 SGHTA and CDR2 FQGNSA. CDR3 length equals 15 residues. Trimming cost V 5 bases and J 3 bases, with 14 bases left between them. CDR3 protein: CASSPNQGLNQPQHF. The CDR3 coding sequence is TGTGCCAGCAGCCCTAACCAGGGACTCAATCAGCCCCAGCATTTT.

The V and J genes are TRBV19 and TRBJ1-5; a weak D match, TRBD1 (5 bases). With 3 bases removed from V and 5 bases from J, the gap between germline ends came to 8 bases. The CDR3 extends over 13 amino acids. Germline V gives CDR1 LNHDA, CDR2 SQIVND (reference sequence). The CDR3 DNA is TGTGCCAGTAGTATCAGGGAGGATCAGCCCCAGCATTTT. The encoded protein is CASSIREDQPQHF.

The rearrangement joins TRBV4-3 to TRBJ2-3, with D perhaps TRBD2 (6 bases). Between the trimmed V and J ends, which lost 0 bases and 2 bases, there was a span of 15 bases. CDR1 is LGHNA and CDR2 is YSLEER in the germline V gene. This CDR3 has 17 amino acids. Here the CDR3 DNA reads TGCGCCAGCAGCCAAGAAGGCGGCGGGACCTACACAGATACGCAGTATTTT. Its translation is CASSQEGGGTYTDTQYF.

This chain uses TRBV11-2 with TRBJ1-2; tentative D call: TRBD1 (6 bases). The ends were cut back, 5 bases at V and 3 bases at J, with 13 bases in the middle. CDR3 length equals 14 residues. Looked up from germline, CDR1 is SGHAT and CDR2 is FQNNGV. CDR3 in DNA: TGTGCCAGCAGCACGGACAGAATTCACTATGGCTACACCTTC. Amino acid sequence: CASSTDRIHYGYTF.

The rearrangement uses TRBV6-6 and TRBJ2-7; a weak D match, TRBD2 (6 bases). CDR3 length: 13 amino acids. From germline, CDR1 is MNHNY and CDR2 SVGAGI (reference sequence). V lost 8 bases and J 0 bases, leaving 11 bases between the germline ends. The CDR3 nucleotides read TGTGCCAGCGGAGGGGCAAGCTCCTACGAGCAGTACTTC. This gives the protein CASGGASSYEQYF.

The CDR3 spells CSVPSGGRDTGELFF. In nucleotides, the CDR3 is TGCAGCGTCCCCAGCGGGGGAAGGGACACCGGGGAGCTGTTTTTT. This chain links TRBV29-1 with TRBJ2-2, with 8 positions matching TRBD2. V lost 6 bases and J lost 3; bases outside the gene matches: 9. Looked up from germline, CDR1 is SQVTM and CDR2 is ANQGSEA. CDR3 length: 15 amino acids.

The genes are TRBV10-3 and TRBJ1-2; D might be TRBD1 (6 bases). Trimming pared 1 base from V and 7 bases from J, leaving 19 bases between. This CDR3 comprises 16 residues. From germline, CDR1 is ENHRY and CDR2 SYGVKD. CDR3 in DNA: TGTGCCATCAGTGAGTTAATTAACACAGGGTTGGCTGGCTACACCTTC. It is translated as CAISELINTGLAGYTF.

The chain couples TRBV14 to TRBJ2-7; D unclear. Germline-derived CDR1 and CDR2 are SGHDN and FVKESK. With 3 bases removed from V and 2 bases from J, the gap between germline ends came to 11 bases. The CDR3 length is 14 residues. This chain's CDR3 is CASSHLTRAYEQYF. CDR3 in DNA: TGTGCCAGCAGCCATCTAACCCGCGCCTACGAGCAGTACTTC.

The chain has TRBV28 and TRBJ2-7; 11 nucleotides agree with TRBD2. Germline V gene lookup returns CDR1 MDHEN and CDR2 SYDVKM. The length of the CDR3 is 16 residues. Unmatched junction bases numbered 11, after V lost 7 bases and J lost 3 bases. The CDR3 region is CASNGLAGGAFYEQYF. In nucleotides, the CDR3 is TGTGCCAGCAATGGTCTAGCGGGAGGCGCGTTCTACGAGCAGTACTTC. Complete variable domain (other parts from reference TRBV28 and TRBJ2-7): DVKVTQSSRYLVKRTGEKVFLECVQDMDHENMFWYRQDPGLGLRLIYFSYDVKMKEKGDIPEGYSVSREKKERFSLILESASTNQTSMYLCASNGLAGGAFYEQYFGPGTRLTVT.

The chain carries TRBV4-1 and TRBJ1-1; tentatively, D is TRBD1 (5 bases). Trimming removed 0 bases at V and 0 bases at J, with 11 bases between. CDR3 length: 16 residues. Germline values: CDR1 MGHRA, CDR2 YSYEKL. CDR3 protein: CASSQEAGNMNTEAFF. The CDR3 DNA is TGCGCCAGCAGCCAAGAGGCAGGGAATATGAACACTGAAGCTTTCTTT.

This sequence joins TRBV4-3 and TRBJ2-3; TRBD2 agrees at 12 bases. CDR3 length: 15 amino acids. Germline values: CDR1 LGHNA, CDR2 YSLEER. Unmatched junction bases numbered 1, after V lost 3 bases and J lost 3 bases. DNA for the CDR3: TGCGCCAGCAGCCATGGACTAGCGGGGACAGATACGCAGTATTTT. Encoded protein: CASSHGLAGTDTQYF.

The V gene is TRBV30, the J gene TRBJ2-1; D unclear. From germline, CDR1 is GTSNPN and CDR2 SVGIG (reference sequence). Trimming left V 6 bases short and J 7 bases short, with 16 bases between. This CDR3 is 13 amino acids long. CDR3: CACPRPGGNEQFF. The CDR3 bases are TGTGCCTGTCCCCGCCCGGGTGGTAATGAGCAGTTCTTC.

CDR3: CAISRGQDSIGETQYF. The CDR3 DNA reads as TGTGCCATCAGCCGGGGACAGGATAGTATAGGAGAGACCCAGTACTTC. The genes are TRBV10-3 and TRBJ2-5, with TRBD1 identical over 8 bases. Germline V gene lookup returns CDR1 ENHRY and CDR2 SYGVKD. This CDR3 is 16 amino acids long. J was trimmed by 4 bases and V by 6 bases; bases with no gene match: 13.

The chain employs TRBV5-1 and TRBJ2-1; 13 nucleotides line up with TRBD2. There are 14 residues in the CDR3. Trimming cost V 7 bases and J 4 bases; bases outside gene matches: 2. Germline CDR1 reads SGHRS; CDR2 reads YFSETQ. The CDR3 spells CASVLAGGYNEQFF. CDR3 sequence (DNA): TGCGCCAGCGTACTAGCGGGAGGGTACAATGAGCAGTTCTTC.

The J gene is TRBJ2-7, the V gene TRBV11-3, with D unresolved. The CDR3 sequence is 13 residues long. V lost 7 bases and J lost 6, with 16 bases in between. Germline CDR1 reads SGHNT; CDR2 reads YENEEA. This CDR3 reads CASKRRLLGEQYF. The CDR3 region has the DNA TGTGCCAGCAAGAGGCGGTTACTGGGCGAGCAGTACTTC.

V and J are TRBV7-2 and TRBJ2-7; TRBD2 aligns across 11 bases. Germline-derived CDR1 and CDR2 are SGHTA and FQGNSA. J lost 5 bases, V lost 4 bases, and 4 bases had no gene match. This CDR3 region has 14 residues. The CDR3: CASSSSGGPHEQYF. In DNA, the CDR3 is TGTGCCAGCAGCTCTAGCGGGGGGCCCCACGAGCAGTACTTC.

Comments on this clone: The junction shows a germline mismatch at one end, possibly a read error. V is TRBV28 and J is TRBJ2-2; unclear D gene. CDR1 MDHEN and CDR2 SYDVKM come from the germline V gene. CDR3 size: 14 residues. The CDR3 is CASSLDQNTRELFF. DNA for the CDR3: TGTGCCAGCAGCCTCGATCAGAACACCAGGGAGCTGTTTTTT.

The rearrangement uses TRBV19 and TRBJ2-7, with a tentative D call TRBD2 (5 bases). V was trimmed by 5 bases and J by 2 bases, leaving 13 bases between them. Germline CDR1 and CDR2: LNHDA and SQIVND (reference sequence). This CDR3 contains 14 residues. The CDR3 DNA reads as TGTGCCAGTAGTCCCGGAGGAGGCCCCTACGAGCAGTACTTC. Translated, it gives CASSPGGGPYEQYF.

The chain is built from TRBV6-5 and TRBJ2-1; 15 bases map to TRBD2. J gave up 7 bases and V 4 bases, and 5 bases lay outside the gene matches. This CDR3 region has 16 residues. The germline CDR1 and CDR2 sequences are MNHEY and SVGAGI. The CDR3 DNA reads TGTGCCAGCAGTTCCCGGACTAGCGGGGGGGTGAATGAGCAGTTCTTC. Its protein product is CASSSRTSGGVNEQFF.

J is TRBJ2-1 and V is TRBV5-6; 7 nucleotides agree with TRBD2. The J segment lost 0 bases and the V segment lost 4 bases, leaving 7 bases of the junction unmatched. In germline, CDR1 is SGHDT, CDR2 YYEEEE. This CDR3 contains 16 residues. The CDR3 sequence: CASSLIGGGSYNEQFF. DNA for the CDR3: TGTGCCAGCAGCCTAATCGGCGGGGGCTCCTACAATGAGCAGTTCTTC.

The chain has TRBV6-1 and TRBJ1-2; D remains unclear. Germline-derived CDR1 and CDR2 are MNHNS and SASEGT. V lost 3 bases and J 2 bases, leaving 7 bases between the germline ends. The CDR3 totals 13 residues. The CDR3 nucleotides read TGTGCCAGCAGTGAGGGCATAAACTATGGCTACACCTTC. It yields the protein CASSEGINYGYTF.

The chain is built from TRBV7-3 and TRBJ2-2; 12 nucleotides align to TRBD2. CDR3 length: 18 amino acids. V shed 5 bases, J shed 3 bases, and the junction held 10 bases outside the gene matches. The germline V gene encodes CDR1 SGHTA and CDR2 FQGTGA. CDR3 sequence (DNA): TGTGCCAGCAGCCTAAAGCTAGCGGGGGGGCCAGACACCGGGGAGCTGTTTTTT. Encoded protein: CASSLKLAGGPDTGELFF.